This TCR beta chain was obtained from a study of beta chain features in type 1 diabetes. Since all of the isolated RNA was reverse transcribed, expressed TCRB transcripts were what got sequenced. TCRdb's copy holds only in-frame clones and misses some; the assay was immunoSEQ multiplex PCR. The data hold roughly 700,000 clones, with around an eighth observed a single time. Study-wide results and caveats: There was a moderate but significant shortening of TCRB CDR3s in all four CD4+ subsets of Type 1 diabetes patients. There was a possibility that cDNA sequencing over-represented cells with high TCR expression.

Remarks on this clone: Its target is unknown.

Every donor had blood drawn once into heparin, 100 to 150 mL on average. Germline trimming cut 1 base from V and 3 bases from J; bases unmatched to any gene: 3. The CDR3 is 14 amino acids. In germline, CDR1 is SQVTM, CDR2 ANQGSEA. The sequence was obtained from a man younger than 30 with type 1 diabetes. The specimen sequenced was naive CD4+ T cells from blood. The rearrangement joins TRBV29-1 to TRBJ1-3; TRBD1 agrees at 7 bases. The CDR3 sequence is CSVEGQGGGNTIYF. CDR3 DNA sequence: TGCAGCGTTGAAGGACAGGGAGGTGGAAACACCATATATTTT.